Listed here is a single T cell receptor beta chain. Profiled with immunoSEQ multiplex PCR; TCRdb holds only in-frame clones, not every one. The sample consists of approximately 9,700 clones, around 72% of them appearing once. The data originate from a study of tumor-infiltrating lymphocytes in localized non-small cell lung cancer. The length of the CDR3 is 16 residues. The ends lost 4 bases at V and 0 bases at J; junction bases unmatched: 5. Germline loops: CDR1 LGHNA, CDR2 YNFKEQ. Sequencing input: lung tumor tissue. This receptor was identified in a human donor with non-small cell lung cancer. The chain couples TRBV4-2 to TRBJ2-3; 9 bases map to TRBD2. The CDR3 nucleotides are TGTGCCAGCAGCCCTATTGGGACTAGCAGCACAGATACGCAGTATTTT. Translation gives CASSPIGTSSTDTQYF.